This TCR beta chain appears in the sequencing data of a study of blood T cell repertoires in COVID-19. The wider study: COVID-19 samples collected from the United States, Italy and Spain covered acute and convalescent phases. PBMCs, B-cell-depleted T cells, or T cells provided the cDNA or gDNA that made up the material.

In the original analysis: It was from reference gene primer amplification that nucleated cell counts were estimated. Libraries were prepared by immunoSEQ multiplex PCR; TCRdb keeps only in-frame clonotypes and omits some of them. The V and J calls and clone size were taken over from that table, and D and trimming were inferred from the DNA. The data contain about 240,000 clones, approximately 91% of them singletons. CDR3 length: 15 amino acids. The V and J ends lost 1 base and 3 bases respectively, with 9 bases between them. Looked up from germline, CDR1 is SNHLY and CDR2 is FYNNEI. The clonotype originates from a woman aged 25 to 39 with acute or convalescent COVID-19. The sample was peripheral blood. The chain links TRBV2 to TRBJ1-4; possible D gene TRBD1, 6 bases. Here the CDR3 DNA reads TGTGCCAGCAGTGAAGACAGGGTCCCTAATGAAAAACTGTTTTTT. This translates into CASSEDRVPNEKLFF.